The entry that follows covers one T cell receptor beta chain sequence. The data originate from a study of blood T cell repertoires in COVID-19. The wider study: Both acute and convalescent COVID-19 samples were obtained from the United States, Italy and Spain. T cells, B-cell-depleted T cells, or PBMCs supplied cDNA or gDNA.

Original data processing: Quantification of nucleated cells was approximated via reference gene primer amplification. Profiling relied on immunoSEQ multiplex PCR, and the TCRdb table lists in-frame clones only, not all of them. Clone size and the V and J calls come from that table; the DNA yielded D and trimming. This sample yields about 220,000 clones, of which over 75% are seen a single time; over 10% belongs to the top ten. CDR3 length: 17 residues. After removal of 6 bases from V and 2 bases from J, the junction contained 13 bases not matched to a gene. CDR1 is LNHDA, CDR2 SQIVND, per germline (reference sequence).

The source material was peripheral blood. The sequence derives from a human donor in a cohort sampled during active COVID-19. The rearrangement links TRBV19 to TRBJ1-2; the match to TRBD1 covers 9 bases. The CDR3 DNA sequence: TGTGCCAGTAGGAACGACCTCCCAGGACAGGGGAACTATGGCTACACCTTC. The encoded protein is CASRNDLPGQGNYGYTF.